The 9 T cell receptor beta chains below were found in one sample sequenced in a study of blood T cell repertoires in COVID-19. Some clones are missing from TCRdb's copy, which holds only in-frame ones; the method was immunoSEQ multiplex PCR. The top ten hold roughly 28% of the sample, which has about 14,000 clones, 84% seen once. Sequenced: peripheral blood. The receptors derive from a woman aged 45-65 years with active or convalescent COVID-19.

The CDR3 spells CASTSSGRAEQFF. The DNA for the CDR3 is TGTGCCAGCACGTCTAGCGGGAGGGCTGAGCAGTTCTTC. The chain recombines TRBV6-5 with TRBJ2-1; TRBD2 matches 12 bases. The junction had 4 bases not matched to a gene; V was cut back by 7 bases and J by 9 bases. Germline CDR1 reads MNHEY; CDR2 reads SVGAGI. CDR3 length: 13 residues.

The chain couples TRBV28 to TRBJ1-5, with D possibly matching TRBD1 (6 bases). In germline, CDR1 is MDHEN, CDR2 SYDVKM. Between the trimmed V and J ends, which lost 3 bases and 7 bases, there was a span of 22 bases. This CDR3 is 17 amino acids long. The CDR3 region is CASSLLRGFGFGQPQHF. The CDR3 DNA is TGTGCCAGCAGTTTGTTGAGGGGGTTTGGGTTCGGACAGCCCCAGCATTTT.

This clone was observed once. The DNA of the CDR3 is TGTGCCAGTAGTATCGGACAGGGGGTGTTTAACACTGAAGCTTTCTTT. It encodes CASSIGQGVFNTEAFF. The rearrangement uses TRBV19 and TRBJ1-1, with 10 bases fitting TRBD1. Germline V gene sequence: CDR1 LNHDA, CDR2 SQIVND (reference sequence). The ends lost 3 bases at V and 2 bases at J; junction bases unmatched: 6. This CDR3 contains 16 residues.

CDR3 sequence: CASRQGLEQYF. DNA of the CDR3: TGTGCCAGTAGACAGGGTTTAGAGCAGTACTTC. This chain joins TRBV19 and TRBJ2-7; possible D gene TRBD1, 6 bases. From germline, CDR1 is LNHDA and CDR2 SQIVND (reference sequence). Trimming left V 6 bases short and J 7 bases short, with 10 bases between. This CDR3 has 11 amino acids.

The chain employs TRBV27 and TRBJ1-1, with TRBD1 matching 9 bases. The CDR3 totals 16 residues. Germline CDR1 reads MNHEY; CDR2 reads SMNVEV (reference sequence). V was pared by 4 bases and J by 0 bases, with 6 bases of the junction left unmatched. The DNA for the CDR3 is TGTGCCAGCAGTTACAGGGGGCTCTGCATGAACACTGAAGCTTTCTTT. This encodes CASSYRGLCMNTEAFF.

The chain combines TRBV5-1 with TRBJ2-7, with D possibly matching TRBD1 (6 bases). CDR1 is SGHRS and CDR2 is YFSETQ in the germline V gene. Trimming shortened V by 0 bases and J by 3 bases, and 13 bases separated the two germline ends. The CDR3 totals 15 residues. The CDR3 reads CASSLGQGWLYEQYF. Written as DNA, the CDR3 is TGCGCCAGCAGCTTGGGGCAGGGGTGGCTCTACGAGCAGTACTTC.

This chain links TRBV2 with TRBJ1-2; no definite D call. Trimming took 7 bases from V and 4 from J, leaving 10 bases between them. The germline CDR1 and CDR2 sequences are SNHLY and FYNNEI. The CDR3 spans 12 residues. CDR3 DNA: TGTGCCAGCACGCCAGAATCCTATGGCTACACCTTC. Translation: CASTPESYGYTF.

This clone was observed a handful of times. The rearrangement links TRBV28 to TRBJ1-1; D not resolved. From germline, CDR1 is MDHEN and CDR2 SYDVKM. Trimming removed 1 base at V and 3 bases at J, with 21 bases between. The CDR3 contains 18 residues. The CDR3 is CASSLSFWIGRGYTEAFF. The DNA of the CDR3 is TGTGCCAGCAGTTTATCTTTTTGGATAGGGCGGGGTTACACTGAAGCTTTCTTT.

The chain has TRBV5-1 and TRBJ1-1; D is ambiguous. Per germline, CDR1 SGHRS and CDR2 YFSETQ. The CDR3 consists of 16 residues. The ends were cut back, 0 bases at V and 4 bases at J, with 16 bases in the middle. CDR3 loop: CASSLAGRGQGTEAFF. CDR3 in DNA: TGCGCCAGCAGCTTGGCCGGGAGAGGGCAAGGCACTGAAGCTTTCTTT. The full variable domain, in which reference TRBV5-1 and TRBJ1-1 provide the parts outside the CDR3, is KAGVTQTPRYLIKTRGQQVTLSCSPISGHRSVSWYQQTPGQGLQFLFEYFSETQRNKGNFPGRFSGRQFSNSRSEMNVSTLELGDSALYLCASSLAGRGQGTEAFFGQGTRLTVV.